Below are 13 T cell receptor beta chains sequenced from a single sample in a study of control samples from healthy donors and cancer patients. Profiling relied on immunoSEQ multiplex PCR, and the TCRdb table lists in-frame clones only, not all of them. Here the sample table reports about 200,000 clones. What was sequenced was blood. These receptors all come from a woman aged 25 to 39 in good health.

The genes are TRBV19 and TRBJ1-6; D is possibly TRBD1 (5 bases). The germline V gene encodes CDR1 LNHDA and CDR2 SQIVND (reference sequence). This CDR3 contains 16 residues. The V end was cut by 4 bases, the J end by 9 bases, with 19 bases between. CDR3: CASSTTRDPLPSPLHF. For the CDR3, the DNA is TGTGCCAGTAGTACGACCCGGGACCCTCTTCCTTCACCCCTCCACTTT.

The gene calls are TRBV11-3 and TRBJ2-2, with TRBD2 matching 9 bases. There are 15 residues in the CDR3. The germline V gene encodes CDR1 SGHNT and CDR2 YENEEA. V was pared by 1 base and J by 6 bases, with 3 bases of the junction left unmatched. The CDR3: CASSLGGGGAGELFF. The CDR3, as DNA: TGTGCCAGCAGCTTAGGCGGGGGGGGCGCCGGGGAGCTGTTTTTT.

The chain has TRBV7-6 and TRBJ2-3; D gene uncertain. The CDR3 contains 11 residues. V was clipped by 0 bases and J by 6 bases, with 1 base between them. From germline, CDR1 is SGHVS and CDR2 FNYEAQ. CDR3 sequence reads: CASSLADTQYF. The CDR3, as DNA: TGTGCCAGCAGCTTAGCTGATACGCAGTATTTT.

The rearrangement links TRBV10-3 to TRBJ1-2, with TRBD1 as a possible D gene (5 bases). This CDR3 region has 16 residues. Germline values: CDR1 ENHRY, CDR2 SYGVKD. Trimming removed 3 bases at V and 7 bases at J, with 21 bases between. The CDR3 bases are TGTGCCATCAGTGATAGAGAGGGGCGCAGTAGTTTTGGCTACACCTTC. Amino acid sequence: CAISDREGRSSFGYTF.

This rearrangement joins TRBV19 to TRBJ2-1, with 7 bases that match TRBD1. The germline CDR1 and CDR2 sequences are LNHDA and SQIVND (reference sequence). The CDR3 extends over 13 amino acids. J gave up 6 bases and V 1 base, and 0 bases lay outside the gene matches. This chain's CDR3 is CASSIGTGNEQFF. The CDR3 bases are TGTGCCAGTAGTATAGGGACAGGCAATGAGCAGTTCTTC.

The J gene is TRBJ1-1, the V gene TRBV30, with a possible D match to TRBD1 (5 bases). This CDR3 comprises 14 residues. V was clipped by 0 bases and J by 4 bases, with 12 bases between them. Per the germline V gene, CDR1 is GTSNPN and CDR2 is SVGIG (reference sequence). CDR3 DNA: TGTGCCTGGAGTGTGGGGGGTATGGGCACTGAAGCTTTCTTT. Protein sequence: CAWSVGGMGTEAFF.

The DNA of the CDR3 is TGTGCCAGCAGCTTGGCCGGACGGGAGCTAGCTTTCTTT. It is translated as CASSLAGRELAFF. This chain links TRBV5-4 with TRBJ1-1, with D hard to call. The V gene's germline CDR1 is SGHNT and CDR2 YYREEE (reference sequence). The CDR3 has 13 amino acids. With 0 bases removed from V and 10 bases from J, the gap between germline ends came to 13 bases.

The J gene is TRBJ2-7, the V gene TRBV10-3; the D gene is possibly TRBD2 (5 bases). Trimming took 6 bases from V and 0 from J, leaving 6 bases between them. This CDR3 has 12 residues. Germline CDR1 ENHRY, CDR2 SYGVKD. CDR3 residues: CAISGVSYEQYF. The CDR3 DNA is TGTGCCATCAGCGGGGTCTCCTACGAGCAGTACTTC.

The chain couples TRBV18 to TRBJ2-3; 8 bases are shared with TRBD1. The V gene end was trimmed by 5 bases and the J gene end by 4 bases; junction bases not matched to a gene: 11. The CDR3 is made up of 16 amino acids. Germline lookup yields CDR1 KGHSH and CDR2 LQKENI. The CDR3 nucleotides are TGTGCCAGCTCATCGACAGGGGCCCCGAGGGCAGATACGCAGTATTTT. It is translated as CASSSTGAPRADTQYF. Based on the CDR3 plus reference TRBV18 and TRBJ2-3, the full variable domain is NAGVMQNPRHLVRRRGQEARLRCSPMKGHSHVYWYRQLPEEGLKFMVYLQKENIIDESGMPKERFSAEFPKEGPSILRIQQVVRGDSAAYFCASSSTGAPRADTQYFGPGTRLTVL.

The CDR3 nucleotides read TGTGCCAGTAGTTTGGGGGGGCTTAACAATGAGCAGTTCTTC. The encoded protein is CASSLGGLNNEQFF. The rearrangement joins TRBV19 to TRBJ2-1; possible D gene TRBD2, 7 bases. Per the germline V gene, CDR1 is LNHDA and CDR2 is SQIVND (reference sequence). Trimming took 5 bases from V and 5 from J, leaving 13 bases between them. This CDR3 region has 14 residues.

The J gene is TRBJ1-2, the V gene TRBV27; 7 bases fit TRBD1. The trim removed 5 bases at V and 2 bases at J, leaving 2 bases unmatched. There are 13 residues in the CDR3. From germline, CDR1 is MNHEY and CDR2 SMNVEV (reference sequence). CDR3 sequence (DNA): TGTGCCAGCAGTCCGGGACAGAACTATGGCTACACCTTC. Translating gives CASSPGQNYGYTF.

The chain employs TRBV6-5 and TRBJ2-1; D possibly corresponds to TRBD1 (7 bases). From germline, CDR1 is MNHEY and CDR2 SVGAGI. The CDR3 covers 15 residues. The V end lost 8 bases, the J end lost 4 bases, and 18 bases lay between the germline ends. This CDR3 reads CASGGGRERYNEQFF. The CDR3 bases are TGTGCCAGCGGAGGGGGCAGGGAGCGATACAATGAGCAGTTCTTC.

The chain is built from TRBV7-9 and TRBJ1-5; D is uncertain. The ends were cut back, 11 bases at V and 5 bases at J, with 19 bases in the middle. Germline loops: CDR1 SEHNR, CDR2 FQNEAQ (reference sequence). This CDR3 has 14 amino acids. The CDR3 protein is CAHMKGSADQPQHF. The CDR3 nucleotides read TGTGCCCACATGAAGGGATCTGCAGATCAGCCCCAGCATTTT.